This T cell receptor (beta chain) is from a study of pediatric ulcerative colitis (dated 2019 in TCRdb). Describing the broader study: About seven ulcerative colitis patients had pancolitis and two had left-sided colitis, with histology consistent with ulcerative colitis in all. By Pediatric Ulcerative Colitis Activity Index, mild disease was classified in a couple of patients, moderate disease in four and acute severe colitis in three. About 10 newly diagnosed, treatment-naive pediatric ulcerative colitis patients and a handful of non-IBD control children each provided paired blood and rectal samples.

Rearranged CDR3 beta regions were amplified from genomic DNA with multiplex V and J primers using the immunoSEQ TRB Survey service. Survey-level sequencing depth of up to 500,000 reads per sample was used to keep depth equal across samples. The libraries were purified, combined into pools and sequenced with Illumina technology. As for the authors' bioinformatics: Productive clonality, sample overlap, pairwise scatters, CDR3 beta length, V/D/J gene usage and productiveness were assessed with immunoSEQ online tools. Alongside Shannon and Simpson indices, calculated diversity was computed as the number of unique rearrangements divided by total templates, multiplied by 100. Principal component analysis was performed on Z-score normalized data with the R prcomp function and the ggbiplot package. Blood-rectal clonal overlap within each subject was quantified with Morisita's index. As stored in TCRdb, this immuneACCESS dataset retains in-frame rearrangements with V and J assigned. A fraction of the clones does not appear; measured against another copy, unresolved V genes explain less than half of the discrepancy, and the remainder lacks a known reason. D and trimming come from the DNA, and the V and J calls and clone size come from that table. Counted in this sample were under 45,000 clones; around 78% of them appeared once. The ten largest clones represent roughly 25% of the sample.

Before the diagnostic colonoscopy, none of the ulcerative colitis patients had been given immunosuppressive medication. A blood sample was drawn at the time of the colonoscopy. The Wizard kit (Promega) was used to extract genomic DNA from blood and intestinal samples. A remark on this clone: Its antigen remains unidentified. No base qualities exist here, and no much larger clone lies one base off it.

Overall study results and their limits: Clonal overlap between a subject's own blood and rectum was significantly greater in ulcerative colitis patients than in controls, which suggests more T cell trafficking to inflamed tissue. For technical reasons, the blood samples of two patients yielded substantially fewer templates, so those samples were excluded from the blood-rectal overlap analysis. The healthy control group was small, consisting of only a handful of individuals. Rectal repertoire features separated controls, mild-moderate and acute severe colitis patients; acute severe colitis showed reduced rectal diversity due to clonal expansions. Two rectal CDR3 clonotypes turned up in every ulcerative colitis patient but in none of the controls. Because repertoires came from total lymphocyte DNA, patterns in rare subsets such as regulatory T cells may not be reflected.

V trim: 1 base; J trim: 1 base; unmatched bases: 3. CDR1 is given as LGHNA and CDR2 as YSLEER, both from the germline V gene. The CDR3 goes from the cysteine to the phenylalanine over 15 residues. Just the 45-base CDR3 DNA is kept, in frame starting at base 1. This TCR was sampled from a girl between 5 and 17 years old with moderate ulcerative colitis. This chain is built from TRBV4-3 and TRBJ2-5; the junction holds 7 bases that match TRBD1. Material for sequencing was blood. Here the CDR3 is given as CASSQATGFQETQYF. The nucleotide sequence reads TGCGCCAGCAGCCAAGCGACAGGGTTCCAAGAGACCCAGTACTTC.